This T cell receptor beta chain was profiled in a study of shared clonotypes between healthy human individuals. There are 14 residues in the CDR3. Trimming at V came to 3 bases and at J to 7 bases, leaving 8 bases not matched to a gene. Germline CDR1 reads SQVTM; CDR2 reads ANQGSEA. Only one count was recorded for this clone. TCRdb keeps only in-frame clones here, not all; method: immunoSEQ multiplex PCR. The sample contains over a million clones, under 80% of which appear only once. The chain joins TRBV29-1 to TRBJ1-4; TRBD1 matches 7 bases. This sequence originates from a man younger than 35 in good health. The sequencing input was memory CD4+ T cells sorted from blood. This sample's subset: CD45RA-negative fraction. CDR3 coding DNA: TGCAGCGTTGAGCCGGCACAGGGGAGTGAAAAACTGTTTTTT. Translating it yields CSVEPAQGSEKLFF.